This T cell receptor beta chain originates from a study of vaccination effects on CD4 cells after COVID-19. The wider study: Two-dose vaccination with either BNT162b2 or mRNA-1273 was given to the participants.

As concerns this clone: The antigen is not known.

This CDR3 region has 16 residues. Germline V gene lookup returns CDR1 PRHDT and CDR2 FYEKMQ (reference sequence). Unmatched junction bases numbered 12, after V lost 5 bases and J lost 5 bases. Repertoires were generated with immunoSEQ multiplex PCR, while TCRdb's copy carries only in-frame clones and drops some. In the table there are under 85,000 clones, about 70% of which are singletons. Using viral peptide pools, the ViraFEST assay grew out antigen-specific CD4+ T cells prior to sequencing. Subsequent to a culture period of around 10 days, CD4+ T cells were isolated. The sample here was CD4+ T cells from PBMCs cultured with HCoV-229E spike peptides, taken before COVID-19 vaccination. The chain links TRBV13 to TRBJ2-5; 9 nucleotides align to TRBD2. The TCR originated in a human donor who received a COVID-19 vaccine. Written as DNA, the CDR3 is TGTGCCAGCAGCGAGAGGAGATCTAGCGGGGAGGAGACCCAGTACTTC. It codes for CASSERRSSGEETQYF.